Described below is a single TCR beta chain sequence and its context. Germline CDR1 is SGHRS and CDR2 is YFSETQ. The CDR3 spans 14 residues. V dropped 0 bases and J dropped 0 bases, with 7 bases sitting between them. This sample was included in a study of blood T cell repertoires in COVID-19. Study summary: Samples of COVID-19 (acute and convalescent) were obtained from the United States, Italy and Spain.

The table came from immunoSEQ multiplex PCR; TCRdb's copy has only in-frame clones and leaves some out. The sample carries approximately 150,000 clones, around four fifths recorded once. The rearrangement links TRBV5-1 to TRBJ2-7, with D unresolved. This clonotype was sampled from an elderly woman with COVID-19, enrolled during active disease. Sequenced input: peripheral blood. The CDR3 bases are TGCGCCAGCAGCTTGGACTATTCCTCCTACGAGCAGTACTTC. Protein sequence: CASSLDYSSYEQYF.